A single sample is the source of the 5 T cell receptor beta chains below, sequenced in a study of vaccination and CD4 T cells after COVID-19. Their antigen targets remain unknown. Sequenced with the Oncomine TCR Beta short-read assay was DNA taken from cultured CD4+ T cells. MiXCR was run by TCRdb on the PCR reads, yielding one entry per CDR3 protein. The sample holds almost 20,000 distinct CDR3 sequences, about 56% seen once. This sample's treatment: roughly 10-day PBMC culture with coronavirus spike peptide pools or control peptides (ViraFEST assay). The material sequenced was CD4+ T cells from blood, cultured in vitro. The receptor source for this set is a human donor who had recovered from COVID-19.

This clonotype has a single count. The rearrangement links TRBV10-1 to TRBJ2-5, with 7 bases fitting TRBD2. The CDR3 is 16 residues long. The germline CDR1 and CDR2 sequences are WNHNN and SYGVQD (reference sequence). V shed 5 bases and J 2 bases; nucleotides not matched to a gene: 11. As DNA, the CDR3 is TGCGCCAGCAGTCCCGGGACTAAACTTTATCAAGAGACCCAGTACTTC. This codes for CASSPGTKLYQETQYF.

This clonotype has just a few counts. The genes are TRBV7-9 and TRBJ2-5; the match to TRBD1 covers 9 bases. The CDR3 runs 13 residues. Germline trimming cut 5 bases from V and 3 bases from J; bases unmatched to any gene: 1. CDR1 and CDR2 from the germline V gene are SEHNR and FQNEAQ (reference sequence). The CDR3 spells CASSRDREETQYF. Written as DNA, the CDR3 is TGTGCCAGCAGCCGGGACAGGGAAGAGACCCAGTACTTC.

The rearrangement links TRBV27 to TRBJ1-5; D is undetermined. Trimming cost V 8 bases and J 6 bases, with 20 bases left between them. CDR1 and CDR2 from the germline V gene are MNHEY and SMNVEV (reference sequence). The CDR3 runs 15 residues. CDR3 protein: CASRQTAFWSQPQHF. CDR3 nucleotide sequence: TGTGCCAGCCGCCAGACGGCTTTCTGGAGTCAGCCCCAGCATTTT.

V is TRBV2 and J is TRBJ2-2, with a tentative D call TRBD2 (6 bases). V lost 7 bases and J 2 bases, leaving 20 bases between the germline ends. The CDR3 consists of 17 residues. Germline CDR1 is SNHLY and CDR2 is FYNNEI. The CDR3 reads CASKREDAAANTGELFF. The CDR3 DNA is TGTGCCAGCAAAAGGGAGGACGCAGCGGCAAACACCGGGGAGCTGTTTTTT.

This clonotype has just a few counts. CDR3 nucleotide sequence: TGTGCCAGCAGTCTAAGGGGTATGTCTGGAAACACCATATATTTT. Translating gives CASSLRGMSGNTIYF. The chain uses TRBV27 and TRBJ1-3; D is perhaps TRBD1 (5 bases). The CDR3 has 15 residues. V lost 5 bases and J 1 base, leaving 12 bases between the germline ends. Germline CDR1 MNHEY, CDR2 SMNVEV (reference sequence).